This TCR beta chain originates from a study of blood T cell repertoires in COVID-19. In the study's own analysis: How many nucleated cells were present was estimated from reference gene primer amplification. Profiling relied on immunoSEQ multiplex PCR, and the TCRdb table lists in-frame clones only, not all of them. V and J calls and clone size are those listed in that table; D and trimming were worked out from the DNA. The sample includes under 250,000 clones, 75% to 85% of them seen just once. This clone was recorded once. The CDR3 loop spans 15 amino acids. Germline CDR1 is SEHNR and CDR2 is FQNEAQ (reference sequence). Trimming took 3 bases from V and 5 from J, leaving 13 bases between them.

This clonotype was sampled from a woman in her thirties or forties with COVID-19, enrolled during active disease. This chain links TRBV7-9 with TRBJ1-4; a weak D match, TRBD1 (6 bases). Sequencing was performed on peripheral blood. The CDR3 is CASSFGQGWNEKLFF. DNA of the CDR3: TGTGCCAGCAGCTTTGGGCAGGGGTGGAATGAAAAACTGTTTTTT.